The subject of this entry is one TCR beta chain. What it binds is unknown. One entry per CDR3 protein, called by TCRdb with MiXCR from the 5' RACE reads. The sample carries 200,000 to 250,000 distinct CDR3 sequences, 15% to 20% recorded once. With V trimmed by 4 bases and J by 9 bases, 11 bases remained unmatched. Germline V gene lookup returns CDR1 SEHNR and CDR2 FQNEAQ (reference sequence). CDR3 length: 16 amino acids. This sample was included in a study of CD8 T cells in ankylosing spondylitis. Findings and limits, study-wide: One TCR beta motif, made up of roughly 8 highly homologous variants, appeared characteristic of ankylosing spondylitis blood.

The gene calls are TRBV7-9 and TRBJ1-6, with 8 bases that match TRBD1. This TCR derives from a male donor with ankylosing spondylitis. Sequenced sample: blood, either unsorted or a sorted T cell fraction (not recorded which). CDR3 sequence: CASSSEIQGGGSPLHF. DNA of the CDR3: TGTGCCAGCAGCTCGGAGATACAGGGGGGAGGTTCACCCCTCCACTTT.